This T cell receptor (beta chain) was retrieved from a study of blood T cell repertoires in COVID-19. Study-level background: Sites across the United States, Italy and Spain contributed samples from acute and convalescent COVID-19. The analysed material was cDNA or gDNA that came from T cells, B-cell-depleted T cells, or PBMCs.

Germline values: CDR1 LNHDA, CDR2 SQIVND (reference sequence). V was pared by 3 bases and J by 7 bases, with 14 bases of the junction left unmatched. This CDR3 spans 19 amino acids. Two consecutive negative NP/OP PCR tests, clearance, or resolved symptoms defined Cohort 3 recovery. Per the authors' pipeline: Reference gene primer amplification gave nucleated cell count estimates. Data came from immunoSEQ multiplex PCR; TCRdb stores just in-frame clones and leaves some out. Clonal size and the V and J genes are those of that table, whereas D and trimming came from the DNA. The repertoire consists of a few hundred thousand clones, with approximately 92% occurring once and the leading ten covering approximately 17%.

The receptor comes from a woman aged 25 to 39 who had recovered from COVID-19. The sequenced sample consisted of PBMCs or T cells enriched from blood (not recorded which). The rearrangement joins TRBV19 to TRBJ2-1; 14 bases agree with TRBD2. The DNA for the CDR3 is TGTGCCAGTAGTATCGGACTAGCGGGAGGAGCATTGGTTTATAATGAGCAGTTCTTC. It encodes CASSIGLAGGALVYNEQFF.